This T cell receptor (beta chain) was found in a study of blood T cell repertoires in COVID-19. Study as a whole: From the United States, Italy and Spain came samples of acute and convalescent COVID-19.

The germline CDR1 and CDR2 sequences are MNHEY and SVGAGI. The CDR3 totals 13 residues. The V end lost 6 bases, the J end lost 3 bases, and 12 bases lay between the germline ends. Authors' analysis steps: Cell counts per sample came from amplifying reference gene primers. TCRdb's table, derived via immunoSEQ multiplex PCR, lists solely in-frame clones and lacks some. The V and J calls and clone size were taken over from that table, and D and trimming were inferred from the DNA. The sample has some 250,000 clones; 86% are singletons. The clonotype comes from a woman aged 25 to 39 who had recovered from COVID-19. The specimen was peripheral blood. The chain uses TRBV6-5 and TRBJ2-7; the D gene is possibly TRBD2 (5 bases). CDR3 residues: CASSPGEYYEQYF. The CDR3 bases are TGTGCCAGCAGCCCCGGGGAGTACTACGAGCAGTACTTC.